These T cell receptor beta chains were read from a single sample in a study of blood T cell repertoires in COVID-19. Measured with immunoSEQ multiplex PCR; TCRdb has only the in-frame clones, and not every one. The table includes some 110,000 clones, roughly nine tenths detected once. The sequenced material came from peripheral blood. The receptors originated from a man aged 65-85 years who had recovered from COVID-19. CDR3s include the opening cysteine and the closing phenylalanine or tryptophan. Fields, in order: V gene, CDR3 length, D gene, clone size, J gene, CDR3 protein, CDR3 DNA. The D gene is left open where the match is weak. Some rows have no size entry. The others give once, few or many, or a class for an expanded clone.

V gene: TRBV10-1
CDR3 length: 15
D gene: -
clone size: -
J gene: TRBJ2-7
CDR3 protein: CASSDLEQGFHEQYF
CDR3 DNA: TGCGCCAGCAGTGACCTCGAGCAGGGTTTCCACGAGCAGTACTTC

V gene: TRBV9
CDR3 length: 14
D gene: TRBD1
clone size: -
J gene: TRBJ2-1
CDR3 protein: CASSSSTGANEQFF
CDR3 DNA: TGTGCCAGCAGCTCCTCGACAGGGGCCAATGAGCAGTTCTTC

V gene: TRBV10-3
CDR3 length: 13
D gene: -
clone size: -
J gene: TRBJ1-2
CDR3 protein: CAIQGRQDYGYTF
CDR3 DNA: TGTGCCATCCAGGGCCGGCAGGACTATGGCTACACCTTC

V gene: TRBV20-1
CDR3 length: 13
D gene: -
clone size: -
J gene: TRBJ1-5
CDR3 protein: CSASSPYNQPQHF
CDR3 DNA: TGCAGTGCTAGTTCGCCCTATAATCAGCCCCAGCATTTT

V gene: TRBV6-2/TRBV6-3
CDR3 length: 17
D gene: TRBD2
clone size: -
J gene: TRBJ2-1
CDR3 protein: CASSYLEIRLATNEQFF
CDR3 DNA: TGTGCCAGCAGTTACCTCGAAATCCGACTAGCGACCAATGAGCAGTTCTTC

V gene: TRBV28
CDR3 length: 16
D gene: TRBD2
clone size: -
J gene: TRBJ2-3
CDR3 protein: CASSSNLAGGTDTQYF
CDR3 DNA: TGTGCCAGCAGTTCAAATCTAGCGGGGGGCACAGATACGCAGTATTTT

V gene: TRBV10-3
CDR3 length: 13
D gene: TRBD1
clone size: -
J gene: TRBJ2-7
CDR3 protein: CAIGRTGSYEQYF
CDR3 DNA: TGTGCCATCGGGAGGACAGGGTCCTACGAGCAGTACTTC

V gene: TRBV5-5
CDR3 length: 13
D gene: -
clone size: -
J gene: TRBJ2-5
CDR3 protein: CASTPLPQETQYF
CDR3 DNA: TGTGCCAGCACCCCCCTCCCCCAAGAGACCCAGTACTTC

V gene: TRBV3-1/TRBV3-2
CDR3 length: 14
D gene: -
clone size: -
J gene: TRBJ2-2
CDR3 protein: CASSNNRVTGELFF
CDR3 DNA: TGTGCCAGCAGTAATAACAGGGTCACCGGGGAGCTGTTTTTT

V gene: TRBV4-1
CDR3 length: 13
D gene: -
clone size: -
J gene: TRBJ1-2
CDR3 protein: CASSQRGFYGYTF
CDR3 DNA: TGCGCCAGCAGCCAGCGCGGCTTTTATGGCTACACCTTC

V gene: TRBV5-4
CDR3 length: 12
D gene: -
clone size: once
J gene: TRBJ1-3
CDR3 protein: CASKPSGNTIYF
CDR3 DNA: TGTGCCAGCAAGCCTTCTGGAAACACCATATATTTT

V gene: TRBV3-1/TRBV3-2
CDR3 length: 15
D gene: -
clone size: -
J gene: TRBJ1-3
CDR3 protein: CASSQGTVGGYTIYF
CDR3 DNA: TGTGCCAGCAGCCAAGGAACGGTCGGGGGGTACACCATATATTTT

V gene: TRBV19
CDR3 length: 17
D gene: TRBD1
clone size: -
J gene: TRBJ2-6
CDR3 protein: CASSRRDRGSGANVLTF
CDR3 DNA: TGTGCCAGTAGTCGCCGGGACAGGGGGTCGGGGGCCAACGTCCTGACTTTC

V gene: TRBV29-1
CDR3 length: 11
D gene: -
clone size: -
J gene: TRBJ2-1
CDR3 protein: CSVKGLGEQFF
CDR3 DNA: TGCAGCGTGAAGGGACTGGGGGAGCAGTTCTTC

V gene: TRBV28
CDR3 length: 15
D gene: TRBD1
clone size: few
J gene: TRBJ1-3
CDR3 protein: CASSSLDRVGNTIYF
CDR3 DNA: TGTGCCAGCAGTTCCCTGGACAGGGTTGGAAACACCATATATTTT

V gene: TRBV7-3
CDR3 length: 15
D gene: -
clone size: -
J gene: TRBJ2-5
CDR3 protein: CASSPTGEAGETQYF
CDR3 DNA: TGTGCCAGCAGCCCCACCGGGGAGGCGGGGGAGACCCAGTACTTC

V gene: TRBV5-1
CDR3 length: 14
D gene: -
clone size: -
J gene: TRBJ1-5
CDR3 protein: CASSLGGDNQPQHF
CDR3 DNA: TGCGCCAGCAGCTTGGGGGGCGACAATCAGCCCCAGCATTTT

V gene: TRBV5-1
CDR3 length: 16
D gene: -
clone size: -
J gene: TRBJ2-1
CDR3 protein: CASSSMSRTPNNEQFF
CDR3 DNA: TGCGCCAGCAGCTCGATGAGTAGGACACCAAACAATGAGCAGTTCTTC

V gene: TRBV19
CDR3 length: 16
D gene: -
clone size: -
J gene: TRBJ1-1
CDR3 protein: CASSSRNRASDTEAFF
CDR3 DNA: TGTGCCAGTAGTAGTCGTAACAGGGCCAGCGACACTGAAGCTTTCTTT

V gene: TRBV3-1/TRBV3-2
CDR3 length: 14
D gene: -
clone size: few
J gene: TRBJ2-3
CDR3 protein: CASSQQGGADTQYF
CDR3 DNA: TGTGCCAGCAGCCAGCAGGGGGGCGCAGATACGCAGTATTTT

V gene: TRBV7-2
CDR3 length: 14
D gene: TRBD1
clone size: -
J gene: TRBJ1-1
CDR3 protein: CASSFDRGWTEAFF
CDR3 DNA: TGTGCCAGCAGCTTCGACAGGGGTTGGACTGAAGCTTTCTTT

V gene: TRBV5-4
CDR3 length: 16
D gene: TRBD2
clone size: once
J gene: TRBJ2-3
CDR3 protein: CASSPIAGGVTDTQYF
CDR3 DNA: TGTGCCAGCAGCCCCATAGCGGGAGGGGTCACAGATACGCAGTATTTT

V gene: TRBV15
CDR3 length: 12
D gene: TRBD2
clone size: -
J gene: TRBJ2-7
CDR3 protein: CATSRVAGRQYF
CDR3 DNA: TGTGCCACCAGCAGAGTAGCGGGCCGGCAGTACTTC

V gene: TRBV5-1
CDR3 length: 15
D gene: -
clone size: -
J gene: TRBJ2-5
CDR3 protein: CASSLRGSRQETQYF
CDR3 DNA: TGCGCCAGCAGCTTACGGGGTAGCAGACAAGAGACCCAGTACTTC

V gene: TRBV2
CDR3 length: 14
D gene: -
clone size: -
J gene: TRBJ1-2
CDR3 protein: CASSETQGSYGYTF
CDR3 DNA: TGTGCCAGCAGCGAGACGCAGGGTAGCTATGGCTACACCTTC

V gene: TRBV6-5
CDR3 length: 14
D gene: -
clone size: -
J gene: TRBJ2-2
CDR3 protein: CASSYHLSTGELFF
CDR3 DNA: TGTGCCAGCAGTTACCACTTGTCTACCGGGGAGCTGTTTTTT

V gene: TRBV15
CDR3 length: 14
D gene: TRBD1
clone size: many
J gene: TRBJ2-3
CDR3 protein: CATSSGQGRYTQYF
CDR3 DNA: TGTGCCACCAGCAGCGGACAGGGGAGGTATACGCAGTATTTT

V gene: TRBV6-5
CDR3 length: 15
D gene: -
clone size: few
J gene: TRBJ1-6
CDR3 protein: CASSYIGQFNSPLHF
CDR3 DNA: TGTGCCAGCAGTTACATCGGACAGTTTAATTCACCCCTCCACTTT

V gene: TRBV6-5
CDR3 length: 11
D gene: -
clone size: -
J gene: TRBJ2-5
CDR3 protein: CASARVETQYF
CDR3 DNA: TGTGCCAGCGCCAGGGTGGAGACCCAGTACTTC

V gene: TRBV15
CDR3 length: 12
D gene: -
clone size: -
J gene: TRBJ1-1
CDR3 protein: CATSREGDKAFF
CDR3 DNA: TGTGCCACCAGCAGAGAAGGGGACAAAGCTTTCTTT

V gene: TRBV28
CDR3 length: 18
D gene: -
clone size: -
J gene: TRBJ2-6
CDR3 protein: CASSLLRQGISGANVLTF
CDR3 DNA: TGTGCCAGCAGTTTATTGCGGCAGGGGATCTCTGGGGCCAACGTCCTGACTTTC

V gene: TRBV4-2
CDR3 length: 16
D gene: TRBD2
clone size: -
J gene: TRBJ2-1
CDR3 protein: CASSQVSSGVYNEQFF
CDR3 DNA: TGTGCCAGCAGCCAAGTTTCTAGCGGGGTTTACAATGAGCAGTTCTTC

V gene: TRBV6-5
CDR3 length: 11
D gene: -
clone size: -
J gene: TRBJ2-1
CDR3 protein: CASSQEAEQFF
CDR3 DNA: TGTGCCAGCAGTCAGGAAGCTGAGCAGTTCTTC

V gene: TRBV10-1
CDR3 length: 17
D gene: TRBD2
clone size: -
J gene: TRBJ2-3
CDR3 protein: CASSEFGLAGDTDTQYF
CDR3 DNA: TGCGCCAGCAGTGAGTTCGGACTAGCGGGGGACACAGATACGCAGTATTTT

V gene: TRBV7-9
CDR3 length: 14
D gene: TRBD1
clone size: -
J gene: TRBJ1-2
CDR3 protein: CASSLTRQGEGYTF
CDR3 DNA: TGTGCCAGCAGCTTAACCCGACAGGGGGAGGGCTACACCTTC

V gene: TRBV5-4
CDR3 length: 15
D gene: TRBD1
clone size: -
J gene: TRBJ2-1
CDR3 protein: CASSQGQGSYNEQFF
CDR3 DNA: TGTGCCAGCAGCCAGGGACAGGGCTCCTACAATGAGCAGTTCTTC

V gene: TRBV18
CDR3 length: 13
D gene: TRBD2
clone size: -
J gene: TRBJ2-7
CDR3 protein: CASSPSTSGIQYF
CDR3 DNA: TGTGCCAGCTCACCATCGACTAGCGGGATTCAGTACTTC

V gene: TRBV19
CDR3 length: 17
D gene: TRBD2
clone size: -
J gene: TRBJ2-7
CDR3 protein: CASSFWGGSRNSYEQYF
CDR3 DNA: TGTGCCAGTAGTTTTTGGGGGGGTTCCAGGAACTCCTACGAGCAGTACTTC

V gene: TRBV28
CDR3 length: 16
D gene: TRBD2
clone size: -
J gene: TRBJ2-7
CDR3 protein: CASSLSAGEKLYEQYF
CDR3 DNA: TGTGCCAGCAGTTTGAGCGCGGGGGAGAAGTTGTACGAGCAGTACTTC

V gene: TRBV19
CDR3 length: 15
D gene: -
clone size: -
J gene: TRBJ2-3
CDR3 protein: CATKAPGDNPDTQYF
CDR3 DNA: TGTGCCACGAAAGCCCCCGGGGACAATCCAGATACGCAGTATTTT

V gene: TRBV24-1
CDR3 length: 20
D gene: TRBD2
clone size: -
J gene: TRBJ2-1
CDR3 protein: CATSDFSSGTSGRAPNEQFF
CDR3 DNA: TGTGCCACCAGTGATTTTAGCTCCGGGACTAGCGGGAGGGCCCCCAATGAGCAGTTCTTC

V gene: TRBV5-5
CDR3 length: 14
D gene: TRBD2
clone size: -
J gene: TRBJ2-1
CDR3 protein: CASSVGLAVNEQFF
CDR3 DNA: TGTGCCAGCAGCGTGGGACTAGCGGTCAATGAGCAGTTCTTC

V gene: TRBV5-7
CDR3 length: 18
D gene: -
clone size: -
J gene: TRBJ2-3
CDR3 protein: CASSFVGAPLCSTDTQYF
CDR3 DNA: TGTGCCAGCAGCTTCGTGGGGGCCCCTCTTTGTAGCACAGATACGCAGTATTTT

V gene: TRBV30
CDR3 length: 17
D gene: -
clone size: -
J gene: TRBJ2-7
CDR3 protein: CAWSVNILAASSYEQYF
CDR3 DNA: TGTGCCTGGAGTGTAAATATATTGGCGGCGAGCTCCTACGAGCAGTACTTC

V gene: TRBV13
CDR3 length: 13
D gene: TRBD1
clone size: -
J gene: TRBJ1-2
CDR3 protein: CASSSDRGLGYTF
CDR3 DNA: TGTGCCAGCAGCTCCGACAGGGGGCTTGGCTACACCTTC

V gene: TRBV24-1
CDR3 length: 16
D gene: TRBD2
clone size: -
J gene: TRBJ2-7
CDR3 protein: CATSDPRTSGSYEQYF
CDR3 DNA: TGTGCCACCAGTGATCCGAGGACTAGCGGATCCTACGAGCAGTACTTC

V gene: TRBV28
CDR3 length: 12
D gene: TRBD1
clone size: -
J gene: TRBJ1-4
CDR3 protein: CASQTGGEKLFF
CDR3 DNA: TGTGCCAGCCAAACAGGGGGTGAAAAACTGTTTTTT

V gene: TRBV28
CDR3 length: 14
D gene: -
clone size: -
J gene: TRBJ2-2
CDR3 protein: CASSLWDSAGELFF
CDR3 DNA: TGTGCCAGCAGTTTATGGGACAGCGCCGGGGAGCTGTTTTTT

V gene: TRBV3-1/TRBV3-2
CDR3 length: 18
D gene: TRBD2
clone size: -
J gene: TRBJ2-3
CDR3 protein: CASSQDRTSGRDTDTQYF
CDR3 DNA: TGTGCCAGCAGCCAAGATCGGACTAGCGGGAGGGACACAGATACGCAGTATTTT

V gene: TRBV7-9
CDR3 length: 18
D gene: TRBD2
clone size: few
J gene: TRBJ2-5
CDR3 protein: CASSWGLAGGPKAETQYF
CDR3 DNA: TGTGCCAGCAGCTGGGGACTAGCGGGGGGCCCGAAGGCAGAGACCCAGTACTTC

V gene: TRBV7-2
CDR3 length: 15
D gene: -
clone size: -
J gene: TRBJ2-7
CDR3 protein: CASSLMGDRIYEQYF
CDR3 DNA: TGTGCCAGCAGCCTAATGGGAGACAGGATCTACGAGCAGTACTTC

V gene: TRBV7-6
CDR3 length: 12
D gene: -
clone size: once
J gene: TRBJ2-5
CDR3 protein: CASSLSRETQYF
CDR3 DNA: TGTGCCAGCAGCTTATCTAGAGAGACCCAGTACTTC